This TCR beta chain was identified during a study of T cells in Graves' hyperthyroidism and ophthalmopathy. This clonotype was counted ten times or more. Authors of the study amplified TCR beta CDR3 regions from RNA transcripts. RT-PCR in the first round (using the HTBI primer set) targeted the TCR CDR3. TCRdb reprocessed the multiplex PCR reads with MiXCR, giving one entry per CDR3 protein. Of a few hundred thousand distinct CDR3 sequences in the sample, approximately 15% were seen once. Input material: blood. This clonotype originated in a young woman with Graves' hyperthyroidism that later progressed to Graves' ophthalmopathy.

The CDR3 loop reads CSARGTGITYEQYF. CDR3 in DNA: TGCAGTGCTAGGGGGACAGGGATAACCTACGAGCAGTACTTC. This chain links TRBV20-1 with TRBJ2-7; TRBD1 aligns across 9 bases. J gave up 2 bases and V 3 bases, and 5 bases lay outside the gene matches. The CDR3 runs to 14 residues. The germline V gene has CDR1 DFQATT and CDR2 SNEGSKA (reference sequence).